This T cell receptor beta chain was identified in a study of blood T cell repertoires in COVID-19. Whole-study context: Samples representing acute and convalescent COVID-19 were sourced from the United States, Italy and Spain. The analysed material was cDNA or gDNA that came from T cells, B-cell-depleted T cells, or PBMCs.

This clone was seen just once. V lost 1 base, J lost 5 bases, and 9 bases lay in between. The germline CDR1 and CDR2 sequences are LGHDT and YNNKEL (reference sequence). The CDR3 totals 14 residues. Clones were sequenced by immunoSEQ multiplex PCR, and TCRdb holds only the in-frame ones, with some missing. The sample lists approximately 240,000 clones, 70% to 90% seen once, with 4% in the top ten. The genes are TRBV3-1 (or the pseudogene TRBV3-2) and TRBJ1-5; D is unclear. The receptor was derived from a man in his fifties or sixties with acute or convalescent COVID-19. The sequencing sample was made of peripheral blood. The CDR3 DNA follows: TGTGCCAGCAGCCAAGGGAGTGGGTATCAGCCCCAGCATTTT. Its protein is CASSQGSGYQPQHF.